This T cell receptor (beta chain) is drawn from a study of shared clonotypes between healthy human individuals. General study findings and limits: An anticipated effect of sequencing depth on clonotype sharing among donors was recognized.

Only a few counts were recorded for this clone. No antigen is known for it. Other DNA sequences of this sample code for an identical CDR3. CDR1 and CDR2 (germline): KGHSH, LQKENI. The CDR3 runs 13 residues. V was shortened by 0 bases and J by 5 bases, with 7 bases between the two germline ends. The test was conducted at deep level. Method: immunoSEQ multiplex PCR; TCRdb's copy keeps in-frame clones and lacks some. The sample holds about 1.1 million clones, approximately 78% seen once. The chain employs TRBV18 and TRBJ2-5; no clear D gene. The sequenced material came from memory CD4+ T cells from PBMCs. The subset here: CD45RA-negative fraction. This clonotype originated in a man aged 18 to 29 in good health. Some clones in this sample may be carry-over from other donors' samples. CDR3 protein: CASSPPSSETQYF. CDR3 nucleotide sequence: TGTGCCAGCTCACCACCGTCAAGCGAGACCCAGTACTTC.